This TCR beta chain was captured by sequencing in a study of control samples from healthy donors and cancer patients. Clones were sequenced by immunoSEQ multiplex PCR, and TCRdb holds only the in-frame ones, with some missing. The table lists tens of thousands of clones, roughly 92% of them singletons, with approximately 3.9% in the top ten. Germline lookup yields CDR1 LGHDT and CDR2 YNNKEL (reference sequence). V lost 2 bases to trimming and J lost 1 base, with 10 bases between them. The CDR3 is made up of 15 amino acids. The sequenced material came from blood. The V gene is TRBV3-1 (or the pseudogene TRBV3-2), the J gene TRBJ2-3; maybe TRBD1 (5 bases). The clonotype comes from a woman aged 45-59 years in good health. The DNA of the CDR3 is TGTGCCAGCAGCCAACCCAGGGCCGGCACAGATACGCAGTATTTT. This encodes CASSQPRAGTDTQYF.